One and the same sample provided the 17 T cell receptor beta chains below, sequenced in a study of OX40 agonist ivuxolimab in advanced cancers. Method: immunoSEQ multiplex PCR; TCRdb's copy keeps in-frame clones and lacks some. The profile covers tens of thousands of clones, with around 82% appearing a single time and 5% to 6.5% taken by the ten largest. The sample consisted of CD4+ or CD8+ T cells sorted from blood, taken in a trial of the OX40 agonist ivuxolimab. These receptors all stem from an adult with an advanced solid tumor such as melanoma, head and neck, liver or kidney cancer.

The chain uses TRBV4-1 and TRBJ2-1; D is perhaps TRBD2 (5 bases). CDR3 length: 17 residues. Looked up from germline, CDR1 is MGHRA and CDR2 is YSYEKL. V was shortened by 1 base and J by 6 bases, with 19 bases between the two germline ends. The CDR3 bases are TGCGCCAGCAGCCAAGGGGCTAGCCTTTCCCGTATCAATGAGCAGTTCTTC. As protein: CASSQGASLSRINEQFF.

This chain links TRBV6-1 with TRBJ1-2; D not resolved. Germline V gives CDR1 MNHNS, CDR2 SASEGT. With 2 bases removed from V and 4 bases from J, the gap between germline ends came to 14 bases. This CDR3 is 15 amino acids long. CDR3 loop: CASSELAGVSYGYTF. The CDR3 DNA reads TGTGCCAGCAGTGAATTGGCCGGTGTAAGCTATGGCTACACCTTC.

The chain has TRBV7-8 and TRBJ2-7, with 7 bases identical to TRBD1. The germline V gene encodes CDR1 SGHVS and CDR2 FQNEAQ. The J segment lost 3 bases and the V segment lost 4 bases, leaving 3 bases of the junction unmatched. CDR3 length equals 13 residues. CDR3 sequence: CASSSPGGYEQYF. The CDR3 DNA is TGTGCCAGCAGCTCTCCAGGGGGCTACGAGCAGTACTTC.

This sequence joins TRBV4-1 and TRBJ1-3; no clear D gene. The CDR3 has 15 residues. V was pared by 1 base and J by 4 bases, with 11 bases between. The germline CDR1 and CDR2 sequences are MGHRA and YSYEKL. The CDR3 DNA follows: TGCGCCAGCAGCCAAGTAGCGCCACTCGGAAACACCATATATTTT. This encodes CASSQVAPLGNTIYF.

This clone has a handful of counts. CDR3 sequence (DNA): TGTGCCAGCAATCGGGGGAACACTGAAGCTTTCTTT. As protein: CASNRGNTEAFF. This chain uses TRBV7-9 with TRBJ1-1; no reliable D call. The CDR3 sequence is 12 residues long. In germline, CDR1 is SEHNR, CDR2 FQNEAQ (reference sequence). V lost 7 bases, J lost 1 base, and 7 bases lay in between.

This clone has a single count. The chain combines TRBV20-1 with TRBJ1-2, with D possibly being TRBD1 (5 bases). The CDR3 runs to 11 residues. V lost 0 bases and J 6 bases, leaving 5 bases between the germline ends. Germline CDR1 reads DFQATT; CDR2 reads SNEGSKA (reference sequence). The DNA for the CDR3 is TGCAGTGCTAGAGAAGGGGATGGCTACACCTTC. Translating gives CSAREGDGYTF.

The CDR3: CASSSDSNEQYF. CDR3 bases: TGTGCCAGCAGTTCCGACTCTAACGAGCAGTACTTC. The chain links TRBV2 to TRBJ2-7; no clear D. Germline V CDR1 and CDR2: SNHLY, FYNNEI. The CDR3 spans 12 residues. V lost 5 bases, J lost 5 bases, and 10 bases lay in between.

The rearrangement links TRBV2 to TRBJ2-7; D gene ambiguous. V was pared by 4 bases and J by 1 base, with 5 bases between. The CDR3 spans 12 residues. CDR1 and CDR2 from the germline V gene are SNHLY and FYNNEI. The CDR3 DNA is TGTGCCAGCAGTGCGGTTTCCTACGAGCAGTACTTC. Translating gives CASSAVSYEQYF.

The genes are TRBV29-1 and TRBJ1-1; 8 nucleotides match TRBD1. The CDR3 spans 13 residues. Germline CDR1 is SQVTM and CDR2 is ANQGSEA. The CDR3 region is CSVPGQANTEAFF. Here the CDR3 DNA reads TGCAGTGTACCGGGACAGGCCAACACTGAAGCTTTCTTT.

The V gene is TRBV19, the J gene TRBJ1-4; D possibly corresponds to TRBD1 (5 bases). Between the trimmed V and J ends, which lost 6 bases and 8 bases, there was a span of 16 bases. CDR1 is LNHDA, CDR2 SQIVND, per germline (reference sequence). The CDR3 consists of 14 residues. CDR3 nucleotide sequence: TGTGCCAGTAGGCGACGGGGCCCTAGGGAAAAACTGTTTTTT. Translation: CASRRRGPREKLFF. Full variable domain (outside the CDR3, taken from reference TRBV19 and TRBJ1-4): DGGITQSPKYLFRKEGQNVTLSCEQNLNHDAMYWYRQDPGQGLRLIYYSQIVNDFQKGDIAEGYSVSREKKESFPLTVTSAQKNPTAFYLCASRRRGPREKLFFGSGTQLSVL.

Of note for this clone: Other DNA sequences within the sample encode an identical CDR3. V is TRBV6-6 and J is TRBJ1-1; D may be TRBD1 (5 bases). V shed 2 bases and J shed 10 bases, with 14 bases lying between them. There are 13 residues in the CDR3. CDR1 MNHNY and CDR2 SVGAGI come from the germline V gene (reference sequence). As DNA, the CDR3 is TGTGCCAGCAGTTACGTGGGACCCGGGGTAGCTTTCTTT. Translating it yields CASSYVGPGVAFF.

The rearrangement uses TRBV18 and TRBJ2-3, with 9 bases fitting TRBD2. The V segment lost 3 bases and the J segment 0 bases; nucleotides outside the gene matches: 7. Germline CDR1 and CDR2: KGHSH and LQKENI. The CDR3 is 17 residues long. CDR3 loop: CASSPPGSGGSTDTQYF. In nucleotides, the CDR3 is TGTGCCAGCTCACCCCCGGGGAGCGGGGGGAGCACAGATACGCAGTATTTT.

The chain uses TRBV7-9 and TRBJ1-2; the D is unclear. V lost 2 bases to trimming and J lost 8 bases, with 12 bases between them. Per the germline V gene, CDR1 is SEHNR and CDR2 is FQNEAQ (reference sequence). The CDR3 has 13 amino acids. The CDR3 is CASSLIVTSGYTF. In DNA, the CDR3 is TGTGCCAGCAGCTTAATTGTCACGTCAGGCTACACCTTC.

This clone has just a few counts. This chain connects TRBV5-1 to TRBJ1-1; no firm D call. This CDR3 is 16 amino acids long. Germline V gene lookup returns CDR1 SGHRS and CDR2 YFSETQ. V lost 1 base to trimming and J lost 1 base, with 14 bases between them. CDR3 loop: CASSLTGFSQNTEAFF. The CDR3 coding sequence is TGCGCCAGCAGCTTGACCGGTTTCTCCCAGAACACTGAAGCTTTCTTT.

In nucleotides, the CDR3 is TGCAGCATTAGACCGGGCGTGGGGGAGCTGTTTTTT. Translating it yields CSIRPGVGELFF. V and J are TRBV29-1 and TRBJ2-2, with D hard to call. V was cut by 8 bases and J by 8 bases, with 15 bases left in between. Germline V gene lookup returns CDR1 SQVTM and CDR2 ANQGSEA. The CDR3 consists of 12 residues.

The CDR3 reads CASSEGLGTGNYGYTF. Here the CDR3 DNA reads TGTGCCAGCAGTGAAGGTCTCGGGACAGGGAACTATGGCTACACCTTC. This sequence joins TRBV6-1 and TRBJ1-2; 9 positions agree with TRBD1. The V gene's germline CDR1 is MNHNS and CDR2 SASEGT. CDR3 length: 16 amino acids. V trimming: 1 base; J trimming: 2 bases; junction bases outside the gene matches: 5.

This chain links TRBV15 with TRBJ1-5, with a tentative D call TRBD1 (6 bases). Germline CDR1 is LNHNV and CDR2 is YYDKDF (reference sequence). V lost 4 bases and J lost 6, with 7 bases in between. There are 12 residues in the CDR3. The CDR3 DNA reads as TGTGCCACCAGCAAAGGGGGTCAGCCCCAGCATTTT. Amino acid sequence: CATSKGGQPQHF.